The TCR beta chain described here comes from a study of molecular identifiers for immune sequencing clone quantification. General study findings and limits: Amid approximately 1 million naive cells, spiked Jurkat TCR RNA from one cell was reportedly still detectable.

TCRdb called the PCR reads again in MiXCR, with one record for every CDR3 protein. Found here are over 600,000 distinct CDR3 sequences, 15% to 20% of them singletons; the top ten hold roughly 0.83%. With 10%, 30% or 50% of RNA, roughly 17,000 to 1,000,000 naive CD8 T cells were sequenced. This clonotype was seen many times. The antigen is unknown. The CDR3 is 15 residues long. In germline, CDR1 is SGDLS, CDR2 YYNGEE. The trim removed 6 bases at V and 1 base at J, leaving 5 bases unmatched. This chain connects TRBV9 to TRBJ2-5; TRBD2 matches 11 bases. The clonotype was recovered from a human donor in good health. Some libraries in this study had Jurkat cell RNA spiked in. Source material: naive CD8+ T cells from blood, with Jurkat cell RNA spiked in. Specified subset: FACS-sorted CD8+CD4-CCR7+CD45RA+ naive T cells. The CDR3 here is CASTAGLAVQETQYF. CDR3 sequence (DNA): TGTGCCAGCACCGCGGGACTAGCGGTCCAAGAGACCCAGTACTTC.